What follows describes a single T cell receptor beta chain. The antigen remains undetermined. No conserved phenylalanine or tryptophan is present at the end of the CDR3, so a read error is the likely explanation. A second PCR of roughly 6 to 12 cycles used a sample-barcoded 5' primer and a J-beta primer mix. One entry per CDR3 protein, called by TCRdb with MiXCR from the 5' RACE reads. This table has about 640,000 distinct CDR3 sequences, approximately 30% appearing once. The sample comes from a study of blood T cells in healthy people across ages. Study conclusions and caveats: The percentage of naive T cells correlated strongly with TCR beta diversity.

Total RNA, at least 5.5 micrograms per sample, was extracted from PBMCs. The clonotype originates from an elderly woman in good health. What was sequenced was blood.

CDR3 sequence reads: CASSFAGTGVYEQYI. The CDR3, as DNA: TGCGCCAGCAGCTTCGCCGGGACAGGGGTGTACGAGCAGTACATC. V and J are TRBV5-1 and TRBJ2-7; 10 positions match TRBD1. Germline V gives CDR1 SGHRS, CDR2 YFSETQ. After removal of 2 bases from V and 4 bases from J, the junction contained 6 bases not matched to a gene. The CDR3 spans 15 residues.